This is a list of T cell receptor beta chains from one sample in a study of blood T cells in healthy people across ages. MiXCR, applied by TCRdb to the 5' RACE reads, yields one record per CDR3 protein. The repertoire has around 1,000,000 distinct CDR3 sequences, approximately 25% of them found once; the top ten carry about 0.8%. The same specimen was also included in a second study, on T cells of mothers and their children.

The sequenced sample was blood. The source of these receptors is a girl aged 2 to 10 in good health. The CDR3 runs from the conserved cysteine through the conserved F or W. Fields, in order: CDR3 DNA, CDR3 protein, clone size, J gene, D gene, V gene. A D gene is named only where the DNA matches it firmly. Clone sizes are given selectively: once, few, many, or a class where the clone is expanded.

TGCGCCAGCAGCTCCTCCTGGCTCCAAGAGACCCAGTACTTC,CASSSSWLQETQYF,-,TRBJ2-5,-,TRBV5-1
TGCAGTACTATATCCGGTGGTGATTTCAACGAGCAGTACTTC,CSTISGGDFNEQYF,-,TRBJ2-7,-,TRBV20-1
TGTGCCAGCAGTTACGCAGGGGTCTCCACTGAAGCTTTCTTT,CASSYAGVSTEAFF,few,TRBJ1-1,-,TRBV6-2/TRBV6-3
TGTGCCAGCAGCAAGCGGGACGGCTTAGCCAAAAACATTCAGTACTTC,CASSKRDGLAKNIQYF,many,TRBJ2-4,TRBD2,TRBV7-2
TGCAGTGCCCGTCCTCTGGGAGTGGACATTCAGTACTTC,CSARPLGVDIQYF,few,TRBJ2-4,-,TRBV20-1
TGTGCCAGCAGTTTTGCCTCGGCAGATACGCAGTATTTT,CASSFASADTQYF,-,TRBJ2-3,-,TRBV6-6
TGTGCCAGCAGTCCGGACAGGGGTTTATCTTATTCGTCCTACAATGAGCAGTTCTTC,CASSPDRGLSYSSYNEQFF,-,TRBJ2-1,TRBD1,TRBV12-3/TRBV12-4
TGTGCCATCAGTGGTGGGGAGGACCTATTCACAGATACGCAGTATTTT,CAISGGEDLFTDTQYF,few,TRBJ2-3,-,TRBV10-3
TGTGCCAGCAGCTTAGCCGGGACAGGGTGGGAGACCCAGTACTTC,CASSLAGTGWETQYF,-,TRBJ2-5,TRBD1,TRBV7-2
TGTGCCAGCAGCCAGGCGGGTGAGCAGTTCTTC,CASSQAGEQFF,many,TRBJ2-1,-,TRBV4-1